A selection of T cell receptor beta chains follows, all from one sample in a study of CD4 T cells in relation to SARS-CoV-2 and coronaviruses. Sequencing used immunoSEQ multiplex PCR; TCRdb keeps in-frame clones, though not all of them. The sample includes roughly 61,000 clones, 86% of them seen just once. The sample consisted of memory CD4+ T cells from PBMCs. All receptors derive from a human donor in good health. The CDR3 runs from the conserved cysteine through the conserved F or W. The order of the fields is CDR3 length, J gene, clone size, V gene, D gene, CDR3 protein, CDR3 DNA. A D gene is named only where the DNA matches it firmly. Only part of the rows carry a size: once, few, many, or a class if the clone is expanded.

cdr3_length: 16
j_call: TRBJ2-1
clone_size: NA
v_call: TRBV5-1
d_call: TRBD2
cdr3_aa: CASSLRGGSQHNEQFF
cdr3_nt: TGCGCCAGCAGCTTGAGGGGCGGGAGTCAACACAATGAGCAGTTCTTC

cdr3_length: 15
j_call: TRBJ2-5
clone_size: NA
v_call: TRBV10-2
d_call: TRBD2
cdr3_aa: CASSELGLARETQYF
cdr3_nt: TGCGCCAGCAGTGAGCTGGGACTAGCTAGGGAGACCCAGTACTTC

cdr3_length: 16
j_call: TRBJ2-7
clone_size: NA
v_call: TRBV6-5
d_call: NA
cdr3_aa: CASSYGSSASSYEQYF
cdr3_nt: TGTGCCAGCAGTTACGGCTCGTCAGCGAGCTCCTACGAGCAGTACTTC

cdr3_length: 14
j_call: TRBJ2-7
clone_size: NA
v_call: TRBV27
d_call: NA
cdr3_aa: CASRDRFSSYEQYF
cdr3_nt: TGTGCCAGCAGAGACAGGTTTAGCTCCTACGAGCAGTACTTC

cdr3_length: 15
j_call: TRBJ2-7
clone_size: NA
v_call: TRBV2
d_call: TRBD1
cdr3_aa: CASSEPPGGTYEQYF
cdr3_nt: TGTGCCAGCAGTGAACCCCCAGGGGGAACCTACGAGCAGTACTTC

cdr3_length: 15
j_call: TRBJ2-7
clone_size: NA
v_call: TRBV7-9
d_call: NA
cdr3_aa: CASSARQAGSYEQYF
cdr3_nt: TGTGCCAGCAGCGCTCGACAGGCGGGCTCCTACGAGCAGTACTTC

cdr3_length: 15
j_call: TRBJ1-1
clone_size: NA
v_call: TRBV6-5
d_call: TRBD1
cdr3_aa: CASSRGDRLNTEAFF
cdr3_nt: TGTGCCAGCAGTCGGGGGGACAGATTGAACACTGAAGCTTTCTTT

cdr3_length: 12
j_call: TRBJ2-2
clone_size: NA
v_call: TRBV28
d_call: NA
cdr3_aa: CASTTSTGELFF
cdr3_nt: TGTGCCAGCACCACTAGCACCGGGGAGCTGTTTTTT

cdr3_length: 18
j_call: TRBJ2-4
clone_size: NA
v_call: TRBV30
d_call: TRBD2
cdr3_aa: CAPRGTSGRVGAKNIQYF
cdr3_nt: TGTGCTCCGAGGGGCACTAGCGGGAGGGTCGGGGCCAAAAACATTCAGTACTTC

cdr3_length: 13
j_call: TRBJ2-3
clone_size: once
v_call: TRBV25-1
d_call: NA
cdr3_aa: CASSEYLSATQYF
cdr3_nt: TGTGCCAGCAGTGAATATCTGTCGGCCACGCAGTATTTT

cdr3_length: 13
j_call: TRBJ1-4
clone_size: NA
v_call: TRBV28
d_call: NA
cdr3_aa: CASSEGTNEKLFF
cdr3_nt: TGTGCCAGCAGCGAGGGGACCAATGAAAAACTGTTTTTT

cdr3_length: 17
j_call: TRBJ2-3
clone_size: NA
v_call: TRBV7-2
d_call: NA
cdr3_aa: CASSPHFGRRGTDTQYF
cdr3_nt: TGTGCCAGCAGCCCCCATTTTGGGCGGAGGGGCACAGATACGCAGTATTTT

cdr3_length: 12
j_call: TRBJ2-7
clone_size: NA
v_call: TRBV6-5
d_call: TRBD1
cdr3_aa: CASRWTGKEQYF
cdr3_nt: TGTGCCAGCAGATGGACAGGGAAAGAGCAGTACTTC

cdr3_length: 15
j_call: TRBJ1-2
clone_size: NA
v_call: TRBV18
d_call: NA
cdr3_aa: CASSPQDGINYGYTF
cdr3_nt: TGTGCCAGCTCACCGCAGGACGGAATTAACTATGGCTACACCTTC

cdr3_length: 15
j_call: TRBJ2-3
clone_size: NA
v_call: TRBV5-6
d_call: NA
cdr3_aa: CASSLAGVGGDTQYF
cdr3_nt: TGTGCCAGCAGCTTGGCGGGGGTAGGTGGGGATACGCAGTATTTT

cdr3_length: 19
j_call: TRBJ2-1
clone_size: NA
v_call: TRBV7-8
d_call: TRBD1
cdr3_aa: CASSLGLGTGGFKVNEQFF
cdr3_nt: TGTGCCAGCAGCTTAGGGCTGGGGACAGGGGGATTTAAGGTCAATGAGCAGTTCTTC

cdr3_length: 16
j_call: TRBJ2-1
clone_size: NA
v_call: TRBV11-3
d_call: TRBD2
cdr3_aa: CASSFSGTSGYNEQFF
cdr3_nt: TGTGCCAGCAGCTTTTCCGGGACTAGCGGTTACAATGAGCAGTTCTTC

cdr3_length: 18
j_call: TRBJ2-3
clone_size: NA
v_call: TRBV7-8
d_call: TRBD2
cdr3_aa: CASSLAPSSSGSHDTQYF
cdr3_nt: TGTGCCAGCAGCTTGGCTCCCTCTTCTAGCGGGAGTCATGATACGCAGTATTTT

cdr3_length: 14
j_call: TRBJ1-2
clone_size: NA
v_call: TRBV6-5
d_call: TRBD1
cdr3_aa: CASSSTGEGYGYTF
cdr3_nt: TGTGCCAGCAGCTCTACAGGGGAGGGCTATGGCTACACCTTC

cdr3_length: 14
j_call: TRBJ2-3
clone_size: NA
v_call: TRBV7-9
d_call: TRBD2
cdr3_aa: CASSSGTSGSTQYF
cdr3_nt: TGTGCCAGCAGCTCCGGGACTAGCGGGAGTACGCAGTATTTT

cdr3_length: 14
j_call: TRBJ2-3
clone_size: NA
v_call: TRBV6-5
d_call: NA
cdr3_aa: CASFSPGITDTQYF
cdr3_nt: TGTGCCAGCTTCAGCCCCGGGATTACAGATACGCAGTATTTT

cdr3_length: 15
j_call: TRBJ1-4
clone_size: NA
v_call: TRBV19
d_call: NA
cdr3_aa: CASNSRSATNEKLFF
cdr3_nt: TGTGCCAGTAACAGCCGTTCCGCAACTAATGAAAAACTGTTTTTT

cdr3_length: 12
j_call: TRBJ2-4
clone_size: NA
v_call: TRBV15
d_call: NA
cdr3_aa: CATSRDSVIQYF
cdr3_nt: TGTGCCACCAGCAGAGATTCAGTCATTCAGTACTTC

cdr3_length: 11
j_call: TRBJ1-1
clone_size: NA
v_call: TRBV11-3
d_call: NA
cdr3_aa: CASSQNTEAFF
cdr3_nt: TGTGCCAGCAGCCAGAACACTGAAGCTTTCTTT

cdr3_length: 15
j_call: TRBJ1-1
clone_size: NA
v_call: TRBV6-5
d_call: NA
cdr3_aa: CASSYSVLMNTEAFF
cdr3_nt: TGTGCCAGCAGTTACTCGGTCCTTATGAACACTGAAGCTTTCTTT

cdr3_length: 10
j_call: TRBJ2-7
clone_size: NA
v_call: TRBV20-1
d_call: NA
cdr3_aa: CSVGHSEQYF
cdr3_nt: TGCAGTGTCGGACATTCGGAGCAGTACTTC

cdr3_length: 20
j_call: TRBJ2-1
clone_size: NA
v_call: TRBV14
d_call: TRBD2
cdr3_aa: CASSQGGFWGAGELYNEQFF
cdr3_nt: TGTGCCAGCAGCCAAGGTGGATTCTGGGGAGCGGGAGAACTATACAATGAGCAGTTCTTC

cdr3_length: 15
j_call: TRBJ2-2
clone_size: NA
v_call: TRBV2
d_call: TRBD1
cdr3_aa: CASRGDRGNTGELFF
cdr3_nt: TGTGCCAGCAGGGGGGACAGGGGAAACACCGGGGAGCTGTTTTTT

cdr3_length: 16
j_call: TRBJ1-1
clone_size: NA
v_call: TRBV7-6
d_call: NA
cdr3_aa: CASSSQVGGMNTEAFF
cdr3_nt: TGTGCCAGCAGCTCCCAAGTGGGCGGCATGAACACTGAAGCTTTCTTT

cdr3_length: 13
j_call: TRBJ1-1
clone_size: NA
v_call: TRBV12-3/TRBV12-4
d_call: NA
cdr3_aa: CASSAWRNTEAFF
cdr3_nt: TGTGCCAGCAGTGCTTGGCGGAACACTGAAGCTTTCTTT

cdr3_length: 15
j_call: TRBJ1-5
clone_size: NA
v_call: TRBV7-9
d_call: TRBD1
cdr3_aa: CASSPQGVVDQPQHF
cdr3_nt: TGTGCCAGCAGCCCACAGGGGGTAGTTGATCAGCCCCAGCATTTT

cdr3_length: 14
j_call: TRBJ2-2
clone_size: NA
v_call: TRBV15
d_call: NA
cdr3_aa: CATPFGGTTGELFF
cdr3_nt: TGTGCCACCCCTTTTGGCGGGACCACCGGGGAGCTGTTTTTT

cdr3_length: 14
j_call: TRBJ2-1
clone_size: NA
v_call: TRBV11-2
d_call: TRBD1
cdr3_aa: CASSGTGKNNEQFF
cdr3_nt: TGTGCCAGCAGCGGGACAGGGAAAAACAATGAGCAGTTCTTC

cdr3_length: 15
j_call: TRBJ2-2
clone_size: NA
v_call: TRBV9
d_call: NA
cdr3_aa: CASSSVEPNTGELFF
cdr3_nt: TGTGCCAGCAGCTCCGTAGAACCTAACACCGGGGAGCTGTTTTTT

cdr3_length: 13
j_call: TRBJ1-5
clone_size: once
v_call: TRBV10-2
d_call: NA
cdr3_aa: CASSDFEGQPQHF
cdr3_nt: TGCGCCAGCAGTGACTTCGAGGGCCAGCCCCAGCATTTT

cdr3_length: 16
j_call: TRBJ2-3
clone_size: NA
v_call: TRBV4-2
d_call: NA
cdr3_aa: CASSQEAIRKPDTQYF
cdr3_nt: TGTGCCAGCAGCCAAGAGGCGATCAGGAAGCCAGATACGCAGTATTTT

cdr3_length: 14
j_call: TRBJ2-7
clone_size: NA
v_call: TRBV28
d_call: NA
cdr3_aa: CASSFSYRDHEQYF
cdr3_nt: TGTGCCAGCAGTTTCTCCTACAGGGACCACGAGCAGTACTTC

cdr3_length: 17
j_call: TRBJ1-5
clone_size: once
v_call: TRBV28
d_call: NA
cdr3_aa: CASSSEGRGTSNQPQHF
cdr3_nt: TGTGCCAGCAGTTCAGAAGGGAGGGGTACGAGCAATCAGCCCCAGCATTTT

cdr3_length: 15
j_call: TRBJ1-4
clone_size: NA
v_call: TRBV3-1/TRBV3-2
d_call: TRBD1
cdr3_aa: CASSQGGQGREKLFF
cdr3_nt: TGTGCCAGCAGCCAAGGCGGACAGGGGAGGGAAAAACTGTTTTTT

cdr3_length: 17
j_call: TRBJ2-7
clone_size: NA
v_call: TRBV18
d_call: TRBD1
cdr3_aa: CASSLLPPRQGPSEQYF
cdr3_nt: TGTGCCAGCTCACTACTACCCCCTAGACAGGGCCCTAGCGAGCAGTACTTC

cdr3_length: 19
j_call: TRBJ2-5
clone_size: NA
v_call: TRBV28
d_call: TRBD2
cdr3_aa: CASSSMLGLAGEVGETQYF
cdr3_nt: TGTGCCAGCAGTTCGATGCTCGGACTAGCGGGAGAGGTCGGGGAGACCCAGTACTTC

cdr3_length: 18
j_call: TRBJ2-7
clone_size: NA
v_call: TRBV4-1
d_call: TRBD2
cdr3_aa: CASTKEGRTSGNSYEQYF
cdr3_nt: TGCGCCAGCACTAAAGAGGGGAGGACTAGCGGAAATTCCTACGAGCAGTACTTC

cdr3_length: 15
j_call: TRBJ1-2
clone_size: NA
v_call: TRBV5-1
d_call: NA
cdr3_aa: CASSSESNPVYGYTF
cdr3_nt: TGCGCCAGCAGCTCCGAAAGTAATCCCGTCTATGGCTACACCTTC

cdr3_length: 17
j_call: TRBJ2-1
clone_size: NA
v_call: TRBV7-2
d_call: NA
cdr3_aa: CASSIVGAGSSYNEQFF
cdr3_nt: TGTGCCAGCAGCATCGTCGGGGCGGGGAGCTCCTACAATGAGCAGTTCTTC

cdr3_length: 14
j_call: TRBJ2-3
clone_size: NA
v_call: TRBV5-4
d_call: NA
cdr3_aa: CASRGDTTQDTQYF
cdr3_nt: TGTGCCAGCAGAGGGGACACAACTCAAGATACGCAGTATTTT

cdr3_length: 11
j_call: TRBJ1-1
clone_size: NA
v_call: TRBV12-3/TRBV12-4
d_call: NA
cdr3_aa: CASRLNTEAFF
cdr3_nt: TGTGCCAGCAGGTTGAACACTGAAGCTTTCTTT

cdr3_length: 16
j_call: TRBJ2-1
clone_size: NA
v_call: TRBV7-9
d_call: TRBD2
cdr3_aa: CASSLGLAGGYNEQFF
cdr3_nt: TGTGCCAGCAGCTTAGGACTAGCGGGAGGGTACAATGAGCAGTTCTTC

cdr3_length: 16
j_call: TRBJ2-3
clone_size: NA
v_call: TRBV5-6
d_call: NA
cdr3_aa: CASTLMTLGDTDTQYF
cdr3_nt: TGTGCCAGCACCCTGATGACGCTAGGGGACACAGATACGCAGTATTTT

cdr3_length: 15
j_call: TRBJ2-4
clone_size: few
v_call: TRBV28
d_call: NA
cdr3_aa: CASSPGRLAKNIQYF
cdr3_nt: TGTGCCAGCAGTCCCGGACGGTTAGCCAAAAACATTCAGTACTTC

cdr3_length: 16
j_call: TRBJ2-1
clone_size: NA
v_call: TRBV7-2
d_call: TRBD2
cdr3_aa: CASSSNPGLGASEQFF
cdr3_nt: TGTGCCAGCAGCTCCAACCCGGGACTAGGCGCGAGCGAGCAGTTCTTC

cdr3_length: 16
j_call: TRBJ1-5
clone_size: NA
v_call: TRBV21-1
d_call: NA
cdr3_aa: CASRKMADLSGQPQHF
cdr3_nt: TGTGCCAGCAGAAAAATGGCGGATTTAAGCGGTCAGCCCCAGCATTTT

cdr3_length: 17
j_call: TRBJ1-5
clone_size: NA
v_call: TRBV30
d_call: TRBD1
cdr3_aa: CAWNQGQGSVGNQPQHF
cdr3_nt: TGTGCCTGGAACCAGGGACAGGGGAGCGTGGGCAATCAGCCCCAGCATTTT